The text below deals with one T cell receptor (beta chain). Trimming left V 4 bases short and J 5 bases short, with 15 bases between. The CDR3 sequence is 14 residues long. Germline V CDR1 and CDR2: SGHTA, FQGNSA. These data belong to a study of preoperative IRX-2 immunotherapy in early breast cancer. As for treatment: preoperative locoregional IRX-2 cytokine immunotherapy. Repertoires were generated with immunoSEQ multiplex PCR, while TCRdb's copy carries only in-frame clones and drops some. The profile covers 60,000 or so clones, with approximately 93% appearing a single time and approximately 1.8% taken by the ten largest.

Specimen collection occurred from a patient treated with IRX-2 immunotherapy. This receptor was identified in a human donor with breast cancer. The genes are TRBV7-2 and TRBJ2-7; possibly TRBD1 for D (5 bases). This CDR3 reads CASSSGSDLDEQYF. In DNA, the CDR3 is TGTGCCAGCAGCTCAGGGTCTGACCTTGACGAGCAGTACTTC.